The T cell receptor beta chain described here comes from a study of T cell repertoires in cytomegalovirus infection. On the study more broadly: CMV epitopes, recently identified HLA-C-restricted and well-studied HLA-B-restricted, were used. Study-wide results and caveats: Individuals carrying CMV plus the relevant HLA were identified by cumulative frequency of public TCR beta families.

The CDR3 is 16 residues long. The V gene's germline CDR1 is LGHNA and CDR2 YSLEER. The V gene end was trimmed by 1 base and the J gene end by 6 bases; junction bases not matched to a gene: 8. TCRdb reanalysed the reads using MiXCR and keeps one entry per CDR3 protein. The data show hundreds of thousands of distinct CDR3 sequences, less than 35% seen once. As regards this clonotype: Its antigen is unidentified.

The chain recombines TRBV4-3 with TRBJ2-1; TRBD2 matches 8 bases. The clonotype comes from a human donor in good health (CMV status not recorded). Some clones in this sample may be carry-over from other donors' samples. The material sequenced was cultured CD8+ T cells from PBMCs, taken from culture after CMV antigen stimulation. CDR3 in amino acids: CASSQGVAGWGNEQFF. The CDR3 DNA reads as TGCGCCAGCAGCCAAGGGGTAGCGGGGTGGGGCAATGAGCAGTTCTTC.